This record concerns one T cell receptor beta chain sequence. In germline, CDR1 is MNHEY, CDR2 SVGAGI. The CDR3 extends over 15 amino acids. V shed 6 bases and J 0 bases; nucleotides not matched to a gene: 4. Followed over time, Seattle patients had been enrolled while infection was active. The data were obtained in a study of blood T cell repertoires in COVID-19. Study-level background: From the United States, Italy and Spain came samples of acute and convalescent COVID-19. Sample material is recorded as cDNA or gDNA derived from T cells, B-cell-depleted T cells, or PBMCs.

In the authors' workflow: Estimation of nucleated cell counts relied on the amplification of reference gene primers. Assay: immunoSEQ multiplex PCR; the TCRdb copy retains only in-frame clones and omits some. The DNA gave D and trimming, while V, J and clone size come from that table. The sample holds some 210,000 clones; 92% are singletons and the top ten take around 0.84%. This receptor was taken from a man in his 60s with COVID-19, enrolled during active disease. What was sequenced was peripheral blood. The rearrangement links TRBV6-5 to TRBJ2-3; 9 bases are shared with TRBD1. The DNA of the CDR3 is TGTGCCAGCAGCCTCGGGACAGGGAGCACAGATACGCAGTATTTT. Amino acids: CASSLGTGSTDTQYF.